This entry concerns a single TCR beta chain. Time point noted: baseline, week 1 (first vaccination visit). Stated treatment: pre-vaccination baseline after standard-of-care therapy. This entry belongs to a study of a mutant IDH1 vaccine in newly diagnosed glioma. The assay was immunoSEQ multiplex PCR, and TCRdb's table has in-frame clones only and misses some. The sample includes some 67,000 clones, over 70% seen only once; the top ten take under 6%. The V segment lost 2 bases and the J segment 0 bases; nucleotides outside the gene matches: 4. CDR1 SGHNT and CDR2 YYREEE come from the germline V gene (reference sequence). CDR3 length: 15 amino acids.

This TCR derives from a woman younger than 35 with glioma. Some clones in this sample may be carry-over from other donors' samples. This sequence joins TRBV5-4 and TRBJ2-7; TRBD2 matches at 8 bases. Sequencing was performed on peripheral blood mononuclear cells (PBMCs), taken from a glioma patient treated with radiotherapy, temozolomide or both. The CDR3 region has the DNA TGTGCCAGCAGCTTTGGCGGGGGGAGCTCCTACGAGCAGTACTTC. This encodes CASSFGGGSSYEQYF.